Ten or more counts support the clone carrying this TCR beta chain. Its matching antigen is unknown. TCRdb fed the PCR reads into MiXCR, producing one record per CDR3 protein. The table has about 65,000 distinct CDR3 sequences, under 20% seen once. This sample is part of a study of molecular identifiers for immune sequencing clone quantification. Study observations and caveats: Over 97% of effector molecules, yet under 1% of naive-cell molecules, were held by clones above 20 RNA copies.

The TCR originated in a human donor in good health. Some libraries in this study had Jurkat cell RNA spiked in. Sequenced: naive CD8+ T cells from blood, with Jurkat cell RNA spiked in. Subset denoted: FACS-sorted CD8+CD4-CCR7+CD45RA+ naive T cells.

The CDR3 sequence: CAWNPGGYEQYF. CDR3 DNA sequence: TGTGCCTGGAACCCAGGGGGGTACGAGCAGTACTTC. The rearrangement links TRBV30 to TRBJ2-7; weak D call: TRBD1 (7 bases). Trimming cost V 4 bases and J 4 bases, with 11 bases left between them. In germline, CDR1 is GTSNPN, CDR2 SVGIG (reference sequence). The CDR3 contains 12 residues.